This is a list of T cell receptor beta chains from one sample in a study of T cells in Graves' hyperthyroidism and ophthalmopathy. From the multiplex PCR reads, TCRdb called clonotypes with MiXCR, one entry per CDR3 protein. The sample has about 420,000 distinct CDR3 sequences, roughly 15% seen once. The sample was blood. The receptors stem from a woman aged 18-29 years with Graves' hyperthyroidism. The CDR3 runs from the conserved cysteine through the conserved F or W. Some rows have no size entry. The others give once, few or many, or a class for an expanded clone.

abundance,v_gene,len,CDR3aa
.,TRBV28,13,CASRAQNTGELFF
few,TRBV7-9,14,CASSFFGSNTEAFF
many,TRBV18,13,CASSQDSNTEAFF
few,TRBV6-2/TRBV6-3,14,CASRAGTGKNEQFF
many,TRBV20-1,18,CSATEFGQGDAVGDEQYF
many,TRBV6-1,14,CASNPGQGQETQYF
many,TRBV27,14,CASAFREPNTEAFF
.,TRBV3-1,17,CASSYRNLREFNYEQYF
.,TRBV12-3/TRBV12-4,13,CASSSPLGSEAFF
many,TRBV28,11,CASSSKYEQYF
many,TRBV11-2,18,CASSLVPMTSGNNNEQFF
.,TRBV5-6,17,CASSLRATGILNYGYTF
many,TRBV20-1,13,CSTRQGGLGEQYF
.,TRBV2,16,CASSVAAGGNTGELFF
many,TRBV11-2,12,CASSAGGYGYTF
.,TRBV19,13,CASSTRTSRSVYF
.,TRBV19,14,CASSTKAGNNEQFF
many,TRBV5-4,16,CASSPGTSANQETQYF
many,TRBV29-1,13,CSVVGGTGHGYTF
few,TRBV24-1,16,CATSMDGILYNSPLHF